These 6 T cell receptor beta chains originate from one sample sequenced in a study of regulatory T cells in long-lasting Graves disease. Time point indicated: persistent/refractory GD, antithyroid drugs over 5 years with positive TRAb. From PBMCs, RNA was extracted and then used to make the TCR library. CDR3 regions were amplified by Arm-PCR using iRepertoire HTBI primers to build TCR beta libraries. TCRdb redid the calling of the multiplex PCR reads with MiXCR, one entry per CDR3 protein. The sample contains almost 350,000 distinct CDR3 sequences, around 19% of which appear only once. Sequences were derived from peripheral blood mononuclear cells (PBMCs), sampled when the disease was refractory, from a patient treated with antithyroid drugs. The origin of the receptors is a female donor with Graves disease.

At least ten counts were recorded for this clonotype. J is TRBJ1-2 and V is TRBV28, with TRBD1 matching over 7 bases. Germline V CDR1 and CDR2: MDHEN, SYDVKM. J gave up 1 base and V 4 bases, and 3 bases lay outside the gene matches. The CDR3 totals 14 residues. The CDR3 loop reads CASSSGQSNYGYTF. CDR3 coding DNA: TGTGCCAGCAGTTCGGGACAGAGTAACTATGGCTACACCTTC.

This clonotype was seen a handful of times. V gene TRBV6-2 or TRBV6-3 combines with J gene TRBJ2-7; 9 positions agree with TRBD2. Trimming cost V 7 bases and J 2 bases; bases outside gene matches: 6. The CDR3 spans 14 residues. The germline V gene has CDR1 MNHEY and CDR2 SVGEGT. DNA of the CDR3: TGTGCCAGCATTCCGGGACTAGCAGCCTACGAGCAGTACTTC. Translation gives CASIPGLAAYEQYF.

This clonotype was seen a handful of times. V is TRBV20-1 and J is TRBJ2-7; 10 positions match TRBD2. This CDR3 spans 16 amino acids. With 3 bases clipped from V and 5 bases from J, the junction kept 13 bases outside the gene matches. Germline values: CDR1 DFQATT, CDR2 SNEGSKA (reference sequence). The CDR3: CSARLASGRGWDEQYF. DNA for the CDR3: TGCAGTGCTAGGTTGGCTAGCGGGAGAGGCTGGGACGAGCAGTACTTC.

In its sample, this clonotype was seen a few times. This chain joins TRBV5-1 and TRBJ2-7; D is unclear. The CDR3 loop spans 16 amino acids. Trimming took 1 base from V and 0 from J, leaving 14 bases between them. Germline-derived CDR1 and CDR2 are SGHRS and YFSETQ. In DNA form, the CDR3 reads TGCGCCAGCAGCTTGACGGAAGGGCAAACCTCCTACGAGCAGTACTTC. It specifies CASSLTEGQTSYEQYF.

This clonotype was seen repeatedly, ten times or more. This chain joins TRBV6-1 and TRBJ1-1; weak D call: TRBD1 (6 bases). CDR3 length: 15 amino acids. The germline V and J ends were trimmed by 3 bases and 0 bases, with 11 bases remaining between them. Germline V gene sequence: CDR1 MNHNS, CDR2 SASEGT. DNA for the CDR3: TGTGCCAGCAGTGAGAGAAGACAGGTGAACACTGAAGCTTTCTTT. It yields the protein CASSERRQVNTEAFF.

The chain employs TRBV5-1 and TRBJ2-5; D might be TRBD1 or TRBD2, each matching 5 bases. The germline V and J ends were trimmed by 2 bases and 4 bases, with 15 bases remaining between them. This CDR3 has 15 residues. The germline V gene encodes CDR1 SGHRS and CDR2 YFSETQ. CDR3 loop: CASSFSWGFRETQYF. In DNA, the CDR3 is TGCGCCAGCAGCTTTAGCTGGGGGTTTCGAGAGACCCAGTACTTC.